A few counts support the clone carrying this T cell receptor beta chain. The antigen is undetermined. The J segment lost 1 base and the V segment lost 5 bases, leaving 9 bases of the junction unmatched. This CDR3 contains 19 residues. Germline CDR1 is SGHVS and CDR2 is FNYEAQ. These data originate in a study of T cells in pancreatic ductal adenocarcinoma. Whole-study findings and limits: Compared with tumor, blood showed more total productive templates and approximately 8-fold more clonotypes. No significant tumor-blood clonality difference; means were about 0.11 and 0.072.

The repertoire was sequenced with immunoSEQ multiplex PCR; TCRdb's copy has only in-frame clones and lacks some. The sample contains around 100,000 clones, nearly 95% of which appear only once. Selected pancreatic ductal adenocarcinoma patients had undergone surgery without neoadjuvant therapy. The TCR was taken from a human donor with pancreatic ductal adenocarcinoma. The sample comprised PBMCs. The rearrangement uses TRBV7-6 and TRBJ2-6, with TRBD2 matching 12 bases. The CDR3 protein is CASSLWTSGAGSGANVLTF. For the CDR3, the DNA is TGTGCCAGCAGCCTATGGACTAGCGGGGCGGGGTCTGGGGCCAACGTCCTGACTTTC.